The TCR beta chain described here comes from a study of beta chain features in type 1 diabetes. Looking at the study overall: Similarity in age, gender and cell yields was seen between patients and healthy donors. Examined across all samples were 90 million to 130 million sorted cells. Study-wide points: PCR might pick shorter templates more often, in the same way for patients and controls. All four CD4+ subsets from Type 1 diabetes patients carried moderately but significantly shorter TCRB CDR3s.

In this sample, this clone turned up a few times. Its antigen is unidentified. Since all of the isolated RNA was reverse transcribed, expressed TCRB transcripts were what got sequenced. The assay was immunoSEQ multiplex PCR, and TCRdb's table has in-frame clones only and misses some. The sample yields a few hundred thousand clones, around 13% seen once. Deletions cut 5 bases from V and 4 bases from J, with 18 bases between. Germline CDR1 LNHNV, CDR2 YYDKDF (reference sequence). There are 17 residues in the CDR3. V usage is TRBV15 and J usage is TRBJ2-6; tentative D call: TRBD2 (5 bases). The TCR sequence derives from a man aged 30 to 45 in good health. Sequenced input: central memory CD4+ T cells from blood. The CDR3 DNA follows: TGTGCCACCAGCGGCGGGTCTAAGATGTGGGGGGCCAACGTCCTGACTTTC. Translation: CATSGGSKMWGANVLTF.